This TCR beta chain was sequenced for a study of cytomegalovirus exposure and HLA in healthy donors. The wider study: Unique TCRs from HLA-typed donors, around 79 million of them, were held in an early data release. Genotyping showed around 81% of a few hundred donors falling in the Caucasian-associated ancestry cluster. Findings and limits, study-wide: Judged likely to be a sequencing artifact was a cluster of highly shared sequence variants. TCR beta V- and J-gene trimming was later associated with a missense DCLRE1C variant.

Trimming removed 0 bases from V and 4 bases from J, with 19 bases in between. The CDR3 spans 18 residues. The germline gives CDR1 LGHNA, CDR2 YNFKEQ. Note on this clone: As yet, its antigen is unknown.

Both 60 Vbeta primers and 13 Jbeta primers went into the PCR. The table came from immunoSEQ multiplex PCR; TCRdb's copy has only in-frame clones and leaves some out. Of 110,000 to 150,000 clones listed, 80% to 90% are singletons. This clonotype was sampled from a woman aged 35 to 49 in good health and CMV-seropositive. The J gene is TRBJ1-5, the V gene TRBV4-2, with no clear D. Sequencing used PBMCs. The CDR3 region is CASSQDFGRPTGNQPQHF. CDR3 coding DNA: TGTGCCAGCAGCCAAGATTTTGGCAGGCCCACGGGAAATCAGCCCCAGCATTTT.